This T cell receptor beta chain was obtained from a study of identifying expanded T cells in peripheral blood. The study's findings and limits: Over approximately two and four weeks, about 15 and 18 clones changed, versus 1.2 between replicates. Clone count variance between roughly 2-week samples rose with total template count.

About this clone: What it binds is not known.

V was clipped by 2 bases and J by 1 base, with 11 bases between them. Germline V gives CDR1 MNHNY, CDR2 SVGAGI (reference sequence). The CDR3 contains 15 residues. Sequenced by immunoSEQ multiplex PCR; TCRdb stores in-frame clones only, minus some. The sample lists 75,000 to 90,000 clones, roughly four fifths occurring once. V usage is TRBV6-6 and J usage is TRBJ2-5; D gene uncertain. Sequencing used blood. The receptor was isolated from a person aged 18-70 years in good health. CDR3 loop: CASSYGSAGQETQYF. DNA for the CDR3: TGTGCCAGCAGTTACGGATCGGCAGGCCAAGAGACCCAGTACTTC.